This TCR beta chain originates from a study of CD8 T cells in Susac syndrome. Study-level information: Each patient with Susac syndrome, at the time of blood draw, was therapy-naive, on corticosteroids, or on intravenous immunoglobulin alone.

Study-wide results and limits: In its TCR sequencing and HLA analysis, the study acknowledged that the number of individuals was relatively small.

The CDR3 runs to 15 residues. Germline CDR1 reads SGHDN; CDR2 reads FVKESK. V trimming: 0 bases; J trimming: 4 bases; junction bases outside the gene matches: 5. Sequencing of TCR beta drew on CD8+ and CD4+ T cells from blood. RNA totalling roughly 0.5 to 1 ug underwent reverse transcription with random hexamers. An immunoSEQ multiplex PCR amplified TCR beta CDR3 over 54 Vbeta and 13 Jbeta. TCRdb independently ran MiXCR on the immunoSEQ multiplex PCR reads; one entry per CDR3 protein. The table has 95,000 to 150,000 distinct CDR3 sequences, 85% to 95% seen once. Concerning this clonotype: Its matching antigen is unknown.

The sample consisted of CD8+ T cells from PBMCs. The rearrangement uses TRBV14 and TRBJ2-7, with 8 nucleotides matching TRBD2. The receptor's source is a human donor with Susac syndrome. CDR3 residues: CASSQETSEKYEQYF. The CDR3 DNA reads TGTGCCAGCAGCCAAGAGACTAGCGAGAAGTACGAGCAGTACTTC. The entire variable domain, with the rest obtained from reference TRBV14 and TRBJ2-7, is as follows: EAGVTQFPSHSVIEKGQTVTLRCDPISGHDNLYWYRRVMGKEIKFLLHFVKESKQDESGMPNNRFLAERTGGTYSTLKVQPAELEDSGVYFCASSQETSEKYEQYFGPGTRLTVT.